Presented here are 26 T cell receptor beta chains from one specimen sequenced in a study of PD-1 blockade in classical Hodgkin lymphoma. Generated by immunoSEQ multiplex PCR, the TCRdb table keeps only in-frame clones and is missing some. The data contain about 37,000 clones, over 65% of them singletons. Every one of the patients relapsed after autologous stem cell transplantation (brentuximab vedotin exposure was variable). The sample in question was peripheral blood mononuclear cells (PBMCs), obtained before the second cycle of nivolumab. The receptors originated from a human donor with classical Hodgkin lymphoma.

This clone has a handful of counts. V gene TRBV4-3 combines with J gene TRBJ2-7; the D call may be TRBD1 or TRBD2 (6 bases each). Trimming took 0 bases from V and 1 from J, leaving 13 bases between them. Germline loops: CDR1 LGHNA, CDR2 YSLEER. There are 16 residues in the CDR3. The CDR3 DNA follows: TGCGCCAGCAGCCAAGATTCACGGGGGCGATCCTACGAGCAGTACTTC. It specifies CASSQDSRGRSYEQYF.

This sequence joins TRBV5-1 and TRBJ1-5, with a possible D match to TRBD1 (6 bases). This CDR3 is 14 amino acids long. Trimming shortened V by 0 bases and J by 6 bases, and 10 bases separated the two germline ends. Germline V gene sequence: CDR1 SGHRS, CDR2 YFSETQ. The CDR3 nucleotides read TGCGCCAGCAGCTTGGAGGTAGGGGGTCAGCCCCAGCATTTT. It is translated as CASSLEVGGQPQHF.

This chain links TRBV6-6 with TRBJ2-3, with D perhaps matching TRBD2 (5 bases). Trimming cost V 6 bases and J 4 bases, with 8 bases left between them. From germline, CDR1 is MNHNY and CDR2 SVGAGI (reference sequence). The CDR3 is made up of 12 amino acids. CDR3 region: CASRTLADTQYF. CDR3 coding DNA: TGTGCCAGCAGGACACTAGCAGATACGCAGTATTTT.

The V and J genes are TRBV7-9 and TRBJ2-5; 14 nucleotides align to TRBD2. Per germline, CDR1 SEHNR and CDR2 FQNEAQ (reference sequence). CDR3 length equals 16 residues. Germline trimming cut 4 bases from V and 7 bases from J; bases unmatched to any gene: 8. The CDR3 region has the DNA TGTGCCAGCAGCTCCTCAGGGACTAGCGGGGGTGTGACCCAGTACTTC. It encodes CASSSSGTSGGVTQYF. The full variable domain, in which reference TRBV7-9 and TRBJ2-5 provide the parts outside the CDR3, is DTGVSQNPRHKITKRGQNVTFRCDPISEHNRLYWYRQTLGQGPEFLTYFQNEAQLEKSRLLSDRFSAERPKGSFSTLEIQRTEQGDSAMYLCASSSSGTSGGVTQYFGPGTRLLVL.

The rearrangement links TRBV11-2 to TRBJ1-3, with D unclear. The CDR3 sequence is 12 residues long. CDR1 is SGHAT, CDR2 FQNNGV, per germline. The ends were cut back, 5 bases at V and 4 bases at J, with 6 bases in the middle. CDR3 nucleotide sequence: TGTGCCAGCAGCAGCAACGGAAACACCATATATTTT. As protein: CASSSNGNTIYF. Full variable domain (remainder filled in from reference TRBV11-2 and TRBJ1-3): EAGVAQSPRYKIIEKRQSVAFWCNPISGHATLYWYQQILGQGPKLLIQFQNNGVVDDSQLPKDRFSAERLKGVDSTLKIQPAKLEDSAVYLCASSSNGNTIYFGEGSWLTVV.

Written as DNA, the CDR3 is TGTGCCAGTAGTATGACTAGCGGGGGGTTGAAAAACATTCAGTACTTC. Residues: CASSMTSGGLKNIQYF. The genes are TRBV19 and TRBJ2-4, with 13 bases aligning to TRBD2. Germline V gene sequence: CDR1 LNHDA, CDR2 SQIVND (reference sequence). V dropped 3 bases and J dropped 4; count of bases not matched to a gene: 3. There are 16 residues in the CDR3.

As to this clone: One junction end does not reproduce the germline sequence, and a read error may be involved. CDR3 nucleotide sequence: TGTGCCAGCATACCCGGAGGGTCGGGATCACCCCACCACTTT. Protein product: CASIPGGSGSPHHF. This chain connects TRBV6-5 to TRBJ1-6; unclear D gene. Germline V gene data show CDR1 as MNHEY and CDR2 as SVGAGI. The CDR3 length is 14 residues.

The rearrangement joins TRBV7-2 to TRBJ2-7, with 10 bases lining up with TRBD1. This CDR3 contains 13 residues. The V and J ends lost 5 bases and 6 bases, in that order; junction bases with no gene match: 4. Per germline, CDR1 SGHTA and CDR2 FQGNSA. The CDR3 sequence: CASSDGQGGEQYF. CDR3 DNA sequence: TGTGCCAGCAGCGATGGACAGGGGGGCGAGCAGTACTTC.

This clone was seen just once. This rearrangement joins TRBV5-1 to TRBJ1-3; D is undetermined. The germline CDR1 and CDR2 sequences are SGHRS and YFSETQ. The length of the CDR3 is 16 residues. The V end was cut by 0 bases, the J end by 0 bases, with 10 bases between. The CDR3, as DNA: TGCGCCAGCAGCTTGGAGGAGGGCTTCTCTGGAAACACCATATATTTT. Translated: CASSLEEGFSGNTIYF.

CDR3 sequence: CASSPRLASTDTQYF. CDR3 DNA sequence: TGCGCCAGCAGCCCCAGACTAGCCTCCACAGATACGCAGTATTTT. This chain uses TRBV4-1 with TRBJ2-3, with 7 bases lining up with TRBD2. Germline CDR1 reads MGHRA; CDR2 reads YSYEKL. The CDR3 contains 15 residues. The V segment lost 4 bases and the J segment 2 bases; nucleotides outside the gene matches: 6.

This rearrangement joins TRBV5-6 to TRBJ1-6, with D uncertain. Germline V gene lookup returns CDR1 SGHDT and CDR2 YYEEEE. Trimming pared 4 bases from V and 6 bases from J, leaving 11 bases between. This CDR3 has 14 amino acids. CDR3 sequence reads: CASSGTVINSPLHF. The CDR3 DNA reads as TGTGCCAGCAGCGGAACAGTTATTAATTCACCCCTCCACTTT.

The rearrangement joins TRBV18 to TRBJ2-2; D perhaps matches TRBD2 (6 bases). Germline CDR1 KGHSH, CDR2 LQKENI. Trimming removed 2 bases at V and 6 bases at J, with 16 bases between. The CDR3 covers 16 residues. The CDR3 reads CASSPRTSSRSGELFF. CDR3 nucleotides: TGTGCCAGCTCACCAAGAACTAGCTCTCGGTCCGGGGAGCTGTTTTTT.

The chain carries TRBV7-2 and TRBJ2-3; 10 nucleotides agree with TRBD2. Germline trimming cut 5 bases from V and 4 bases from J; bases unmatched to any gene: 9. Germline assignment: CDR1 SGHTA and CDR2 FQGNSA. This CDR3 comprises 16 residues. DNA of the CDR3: TGTGCCAGCAGCCGGCAGCGGGGGGGCGGCGCAGATACGCAGTATTTT. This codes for CASSRQRGGGADTQYF.

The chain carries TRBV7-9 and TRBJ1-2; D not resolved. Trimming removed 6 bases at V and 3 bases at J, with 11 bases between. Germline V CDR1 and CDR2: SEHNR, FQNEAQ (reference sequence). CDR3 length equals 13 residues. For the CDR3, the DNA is TGTGCCAGCAGTTCAAACCAGGACTATGGCTACACCTTC. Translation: CASSSNQDYGYTF. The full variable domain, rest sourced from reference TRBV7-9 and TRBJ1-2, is DTGVSQNPRHKITKRGQNVTFRCDPISEHNRLYWYRQTLGQGPEFLTYFQNEAQLEKSRLLSDRFSAERPKGSFSTLEIQRTEQGDSAMYLCASSSNQDYGYTFGSGTRLTVV.

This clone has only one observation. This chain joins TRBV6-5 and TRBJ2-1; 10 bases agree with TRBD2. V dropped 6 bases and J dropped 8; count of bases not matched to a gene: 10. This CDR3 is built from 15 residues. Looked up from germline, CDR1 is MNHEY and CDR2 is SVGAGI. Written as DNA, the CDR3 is TGTGCCAGCAGATTCGTAGCGGGGGGAATCGATGAGCAGTTCTTC. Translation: CASRFVAGGIDEQFF.

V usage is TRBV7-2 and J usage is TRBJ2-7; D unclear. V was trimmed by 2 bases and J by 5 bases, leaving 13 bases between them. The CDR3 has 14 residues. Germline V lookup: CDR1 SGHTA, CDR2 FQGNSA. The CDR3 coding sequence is TGTGCCAGCAGCTTACATGGGATTGAGAACGAGCAGTACTTC. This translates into CASSLHGIENEQYF. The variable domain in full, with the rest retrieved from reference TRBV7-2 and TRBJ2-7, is GAGVSQSPSNKVTEKGKDVELRCDPISGHTALYWYRQSLGQGLEFLIYFQGNSAPDKSGLPSDRFSAERTGGSVSTLTIQRTQQEDSAVYLCASSLHGIENEQYFGPGTRLTVT.

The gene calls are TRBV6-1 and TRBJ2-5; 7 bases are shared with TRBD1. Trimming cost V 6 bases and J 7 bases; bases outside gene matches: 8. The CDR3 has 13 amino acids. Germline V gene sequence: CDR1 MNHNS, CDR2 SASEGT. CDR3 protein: CASRGTADGTQYF. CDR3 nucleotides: TGTGCCAGCAGGGGGACAGCGGACGGGACCCAGTACTTC.

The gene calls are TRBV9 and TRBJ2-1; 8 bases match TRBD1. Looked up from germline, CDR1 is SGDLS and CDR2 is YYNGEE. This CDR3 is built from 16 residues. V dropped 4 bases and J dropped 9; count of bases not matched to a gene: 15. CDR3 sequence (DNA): TGTGCCAGCAGCCCCGAGACAGGGGCCCTTAGCGCTGAGCAGTTCTTC. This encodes CASSPETGALSAEQFF.

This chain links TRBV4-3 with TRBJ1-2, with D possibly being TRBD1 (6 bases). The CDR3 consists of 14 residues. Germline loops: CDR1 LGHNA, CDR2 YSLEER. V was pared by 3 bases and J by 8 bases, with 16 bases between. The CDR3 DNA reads TGCGCCAGCAGCCACTTACAGGGTGGAAGGGGCTACACCTTC. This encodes CASSHLQGGRGYTF.

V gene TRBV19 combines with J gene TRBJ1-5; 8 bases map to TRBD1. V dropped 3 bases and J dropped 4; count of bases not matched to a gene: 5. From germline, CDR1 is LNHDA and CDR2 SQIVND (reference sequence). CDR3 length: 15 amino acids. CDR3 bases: TGTGCCAGTAGTATTCGGGACAGGTCTAATCAGCCCCAGCATTTT. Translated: CASSIRDRSNQPQHF. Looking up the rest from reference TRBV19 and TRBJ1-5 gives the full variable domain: DGGITQSPKYLFRKEGQNVTLSCEQNLNHDAMYWYRQDPGQGLRLIYYSQIVNDFQKGDIAEGYSVSREKKESFPLTVTSAQKNPTAFYLCASSIRDRSNQPQHFGDGTRLSIL.

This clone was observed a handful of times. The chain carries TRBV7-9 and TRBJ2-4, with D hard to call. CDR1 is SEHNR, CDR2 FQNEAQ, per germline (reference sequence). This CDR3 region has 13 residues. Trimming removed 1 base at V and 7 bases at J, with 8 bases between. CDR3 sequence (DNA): TGTGCCAGCAGCTTAGGGGGTGTGAACATTCAGTACTTC. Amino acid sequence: CASSLGGVNIQYF.

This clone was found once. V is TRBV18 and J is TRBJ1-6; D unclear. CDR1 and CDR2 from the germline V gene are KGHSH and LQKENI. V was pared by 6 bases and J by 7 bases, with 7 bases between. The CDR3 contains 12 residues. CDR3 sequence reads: CASSPRNSPLHF. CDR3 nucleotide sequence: TGTGCCAGCTCGCCCCGGAATTCACCCCTCCACTTT.

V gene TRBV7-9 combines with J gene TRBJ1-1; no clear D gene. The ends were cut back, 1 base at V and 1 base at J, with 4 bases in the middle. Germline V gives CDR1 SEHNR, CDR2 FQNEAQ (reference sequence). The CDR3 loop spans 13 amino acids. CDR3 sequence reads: CASSLVGNTEAFF. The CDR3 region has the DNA TGTGCCAGCAGCTTAGTTGGGAACACTGAAGCTTTCTTT.

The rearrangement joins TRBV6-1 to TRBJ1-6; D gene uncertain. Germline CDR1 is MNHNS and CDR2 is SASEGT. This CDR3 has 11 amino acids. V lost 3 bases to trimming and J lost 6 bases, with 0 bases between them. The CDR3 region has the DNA TGTGCCAGCAGTGATAATTCACCCCTCCACTTT. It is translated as CASSDNSPLHF.

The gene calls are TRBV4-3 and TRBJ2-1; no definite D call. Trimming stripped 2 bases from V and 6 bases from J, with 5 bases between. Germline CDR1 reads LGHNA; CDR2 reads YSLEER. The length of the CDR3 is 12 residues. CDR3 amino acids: CASSQTGNEQFF. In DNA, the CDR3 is TGCGCCAGCAGCCAAACCGGCAATGAGCAGTTCTTC.

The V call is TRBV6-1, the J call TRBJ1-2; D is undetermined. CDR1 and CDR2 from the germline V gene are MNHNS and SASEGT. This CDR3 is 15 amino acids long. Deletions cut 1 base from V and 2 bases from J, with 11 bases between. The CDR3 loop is CASSEGEPSNYGYTF. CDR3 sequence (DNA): TGTGCCAGCAGTGAAGGGGAGCCCTCGAACTATGGCTACACCTTC.